These 3 T cell receptor beta chains were sequenced from one sample in a study of beta chain features in type 1 diabetes. Expressed TCRB transcripts were sequenced after all isolated RNA was converted to cDNA. The method was immunoSEQ multiplex PCR; TCRdb's version includes in-frame clones alone and lacks a portion of them. This sample carries about 28,000 clones, about two thirds of them seen once, and the ten largest clones take about 2.4%. Study-level results: There was a moderate but significant shortening of TCRB CDR3s in all four CD4+ subsets of Type 1 diabetes patients.

No cognate antigen is known for these TCRs. The sequencing sample was made of Tregs from blood. The receptors stem from a woman aged 25 to 45 with type 1 diabetes.

This rearrangement joins TRBV19 to TRBJ1-4, with D possibly matching TRBD1 (6 bases). V lost 3 bases and J lost 1, with 18 bases in between. Germline loops: CDR1 LNHDA, CDR2 SQIVND (reference sequence). The CDR3 extends over 18 amino acids. CDR3 sequence: CASSIRAGVVGTNEKLFF. The CDR3 nucleotides are TGTGCCAGTAGTATCCGGGCAGGGGTCGTGGGAACTAATGAAAAACTGTTTTTT.

This chain links TRBV27 with TRBJ1-1; D is unresolved. Germline CDR1 and CDR2: MNHEY and SMNVEV (reference sequence). V gave up 5 bases and J gave up 0 bases, with 7 bases separating them. The length of the CDR3 is 13 residues. The CDR3 sequence is CASSGPMNTEAFF. CDR3 DNA: TGTGCCAGCAGTGGCCCGATGAACACTGAAGCTTTCTTT.

This chain links TRBV29-1 with TRBJ2-3, with D tentatively TRBD2 (6 bases). Trimming removed 6 bases from V and 4 bases from J, with 17 bases in between. CDR1 is SQVTM and CDR2 is ANQGSEA in the germline V gene. There are 14 residues in the CDR3. CDR3: CSVSGTDTADTQYF. For the CDR3, the DNA is TGCAGCGTCTCCGGGACTGACACGGCAGATACGCAGTATTTT.